These 28 T cell receptor beta chains share one sample of origin, sequenced in a study of cytotoxic CD8 clonotypes in ibrutinib-treated CLL. Clones were sequenced by immunoSEQ multiplex PCR, and TCRdb holds only the in-frame ones, with some missing. The data show approximately 15,000 clones, about 80% seen once. The sequencing here drew on PBMCs, taken before ibrutinib treatment. The receptors were sampled from a human donor with chronic lymphocytic leukemia.

CDR3 coding DNA: TGCGCCAGCAGCCATTCGCTAGGGAGCTACGAGCAGTACTTC. Translation gives CASSHSLGSYEQYF. This chain links TRBV4-3 with TRBJ2-7; D is perhaps TRBD2 (5 bases). The CDR3 spans 14 residues. Trimming removed 3 bases at V and 3 bases at J, with 12 bases between. Germline loops: CDR1 LGHNA, CDR2 YSLEER.

This clone showed up just once. J is TRBJ2-3 and V is TRBV6-5; TRBD2 aligns across 7 bases. CDR1 is MNHEY, CDR2 SVGAGI, per germline. With V trimmed by 6 bases and J by 2 bases, 8 bases remained unmatched. The CDR3 has 15 residues. The CDR3 DNA follows: TGTGCCAGCAGAACTAGCGTTGGGGACACAGATACGCAGTATTTT. Translating it yields CASRTSVGDTDTQYF.

The chain combines TRBV5-4 with TRBJ1-4; 8 bases line up with TRBD1. The CDR3 totals 14 residues. J was trimmed by 9 bases and V by 4 bases; bases with no gene match: 8. CDR1 SGHNT and CDR2 YYREEE come from the germline V gene (reference sequence). CDR3 DNA: TGTGCCAGCAGCCCAGACAGGGGCGAGAAAAAACTGTTTTTT. This translates into CASSPDRGEKKLFF.

The genes are TRBV27 and TRBJ1-6, with 9 bases matching TRBD1. This CDR3 contains 17 residues. The trim removed 3 bases at V and 11 bases at J, leaving 14 bases unmatched. Looked up from germline, CDR1 is MNHEY and CDR2 is SMNVEV (reference sequence). This chain's CDR3 is CASSLGTGHFQGAPLHF. The CDR3 coding sequence is TGTGCCAGCAGTTTGGGGACAGGGCACTTCCAAGGGGCACCCCTCCACTTT.

The rearrangement links TRBV6-6 to TRBJ2-7; 9 bases fit TRBD1. With V trimmed by 2 bases and J by 3 bases, 5 bases remained unmatched. This CDR3 comprises 15 residues. Per the germline V gene, CDR1 is MNHNY and CDR2 is SVGAGI (reference sequence). For the CDR3, the DNA is TGTGCCAGCAGTTACCCGGACAGGGGATACTACGAGCAGTACTTC. This sequence encodes CASSYPDRGYYEQYF.

The gene calls are TRBV28 and TRBJ1-1; 10 nucleotides line up with TRBD1. V gave up 5 bases and J gave up 3 bases; unmatched junction bases: 6. CDR1 MDHEN and CDR2 SYDVKM come from the germline V gene. The CDR3 spans 15 residues. CDR3 in amino acids: CASSTRTGGYTEAFF. In DNA, the CDR3 is TGTGCCAGCAGTACGCGGACAGGGGGATACACTGAAGCTTTCTTT.

The V and J genes are TRBV27 and TRBJ2-3; 9 nucleotides align to TRBD2. CDR1 and CDR2 (germline): MNHEY, SMNVEV (reference sequence). The length of the CDR3 is 14 residues. The V segment lost 4 bases and the J segment 6 bases; nucleotides outside the gene matches: 5. The CDR3 nucleotides are TGTGCCAGCAGTTCCCAGCGGGAGGAGGATACGCAGTATTTT. As protein: CASSSQREEDTQYF.

The chain recombines TRBV7-9 with TRBJ2-7; the D gene could be TRBD1 or TRBD2 (6 bases each). The CDR3 extends over 14 amino acids. The V and J ends lost 1 base and 6 bases respectively, with 13 bases between them. The germline CDR1 and CDR2 sequences are SEHNR and FQNEAQ (reference sequence). The DNA for the CDR3 is TGTGCCAGCAGCTTAGAGGGGGGTTCAGCCGAGCAGTACTTC. Amino acids: CASSLEGGSAEQYF.

This clone was picked up a small number of times. The V gene is TRBV28, the J gene TRBJ1-2; possibly TRBD1 for D (5 bases). There are 13 residues in the CDR3. The germline V gene has CDR1 MDHEN and CDR2 SYDVKM. The ends were cut back, 3 bases at V and 4 bases at J, with 9 bases in the middle. CDR3 in DNA: TGTGCCAGCAGTTTGGAGGGGTCCTATGGCTACACCTTC. This encodes CASSLEGSYGYTF.

The chain employs TRBV2 and TRBJ2-2, with 11 bases fitting TRBD2. This CDR3 region has 19 residues. Germline V gives CDR1 SNHLY, CDR2 FYNNEI. V was pared by 6 bases and J by 3 bases, with 15 bases of the junction left unmatched. The CDR3 loop is CASRGNSYSGRADTGELFF. The CDR3 DNA follows: TGTGCCAGCAGAGGAAATTCGTATAGCGGGAGGGCCGACACCGGGGAGCTGTTTTTT. Together with reference TRBV2 and TRBJ2-2, the CDR3 gives the full variable domain: EPEVTQTPSHQVTQMGQEVILRCVPISNHLYFYWYRQILGQKVEFLVSFYNNEISEKSEIFDDQFSVERPDGSNFTLKIRSTKLEDSAMYFCASRGNSYSGRADTGELFFGEGSRLTVL.

V is TRBV12-5 and J is TRBJ2-5, with 9 nucleotides matching TRBD2. Looked up from germline, CDR1 is LGHNT and CDR2 is FRNRAP. The V gene end was trimmed by 5 bases and the J gene end by 4 bases; junction bases not matched to a gene: 8. The CDR3 contains 15 residues. DNA for the CDR3: TGTGCTAGTGGTCCCGGGACAGCGGGGGGAGAGACCCAGTACTTC. Encoded protein: CASGPGTAGGETQYF. Full variable domain (rest looked up from reference TRBV12-5 and TRBJ2-5): DARVTQTPRHKVTEMGQEVTMRCQPILGHNTVFWYRQTMMQGLELLAYFRNRAPLDDSGMPKDRFSAEMPDATLATLKIQPSEPRDSAVYFCASGPGTAGGETQYFGPGTRLLVL.

The genes are TRBV19 and TRBJ1-1; 7 bases fit TRBD1. The germline V gene encodes CDR1 LNHDA and CDR2 SQIVND (reference sequence). V dropped 10 bases and J dropped 2; count of bases not matched to a gene: 4. The CDR3 consists of 12 residues. DNA of the CDR3: TGTGCCACAGGACAGGACAACACTGAAGCTTTCTTT. Encoded protein: CATGQDNTEAFF.

The genes are TRBV27 and TRBJ1-4; D not certain. Per germline, CDR1 MNHEY and CDR2 SMNVEV (reference sequence). The CDR3 sequence is 14 residues long. V gave up 5 bases and J gave up 5 bases, with 12 bases separating them. CDR3 in amino acids: CASSPLGGNEKLFF. The DNA for the CDR3 is TGTGCCAGCAGTCCACTCGGAGGAAATGAAAAACTGTTTTTT.

The chain combines TRBV27 with TRBJ2-1, with unresolved D. The germline V gene has CDR1 MNHEY and CDR2 SMNVEV (reference sequence). Trimming took 0 bases from V and 3 from J, leaving 12 bases between them. The CDR3 consists of 16 residues. The CDR3 region is CASSLSKTGYYNEQFF. The CDR3 DNA follows: TGTGCCAGCAGTTTATCGAAGACGGGCTACTACAATGAGCAGTTCTTC.

This clone was picked up a small number of times. V usage is TRBV28 and J usage is TRBJ1-2; the D gene is possibly TRBD1 (5 bases). CDR1 and CDR2 from the germline V gene are MDHEN and SYDVKM. The CDR3 covers 13 residues. V shed 6 bases and J shed 12 bases, with 20 bases lying between them. The CDR3 DNA reads as TGTGCCAGCAGACCCCGGGACGCGGGAGGAAACACCTTC. Translated, it gives CASRPRDAGGNTF.

This sequence joins TRBV19 and TRBJ1-3, with 7 bases fitting TRBD1. CDR1 is LNHDA and CDR2 is SQIVND in the germline V gene (reference sequence). V shed 6 bases and J 0 bases; nucleotides not matched to a gene: 8. This CDR3 comprises 16 residues. The CDR3 sequence is CASSRQGRSSGNTIYF. The CDR3 DNA reads as TGTGCCAGTAGCCGACAGGGCAGAAGCTCTGGAAACACCATATATTTT.

The DNA for the CDR3 is TGTGCCAGTAGTGACAGGGGAAGCAATCAGCCCCAGCATTTT. This gives the protein CASSDRGSNQPQHF. The chain has TRBV19 and TRBJ1-5; the match to TRBD1 covers 8 bases. Germline CDR1 and CDR2: LNHDA and SQIVND (reference sequence). This CDR3 region has 14 residues. J gave up 1 base and V 5 bases, and 1 base lay outside the gene matches.

The chain joins TRBV30 to TRBJ1-3, with D possibly being TRBD1 (5 bases). Germline CDR1 GTSNPN, CDR2 SVGIG (reference sequence). Trimming removed 2 bases from V and 3 bases from J, with 11 bases in between. CDR3 length equals 14 residues. CDR3 coding DNA: TGTGCCTGGAGTACGGGGCTCGGTGGAAACACCATATATTTT. Its translation: CAWSTGLGGNTIYF.

The genes are TRBV7-2 and TRBJ2-7; 15 bases map to TRBD2. J gave up 5 bases and V 7 bases, and 12 bases lay outside the gene matches. Germline V CDR1 and CDR2: SGHTA, FQGNSA. The CDR3 runs 17 residues. CDR3: CASTWTSGRDLRHEQYF. CDR3 DNA sequence: TGTGCCAGCACCTGGACTAGCGGGAGGGACCTACGGCACGAGCAGTACTTC.

The J gene is TRBJ1-1, the V gene TRBV10-2; tentative D call: TRBD1 (5 bases). This CDR3 spans 17 amino acids. With 0 bases removed from V and 5 bases from J, the gap between germline ends came to 19 bases. CDR1 and CDR2 from the germline V gene are WSHSY and SAAADI. Here the CDR3 reads CASSESGMAGSRTEAFF. DNA for the CDR3: TGCGCCAGCAGTGAGTCCGGGATGGCAGGGTCTAGGACTGAAGCTTTCTTT.

The rearrangement joins TRBV9 to TRBJ2-1; 10 nucleotides match TRBD2. Trimming took 4 bases from V and 6 from J; bases not matched to a gene: 10. The CDR3 covers 16 residues. Per germline, CDR1 SGDLS and CDR2 YYNGEE. The CDR3 spells CASSLGTSELFNEQFF. The CDR3 DNA sequence: TGTGCCAGCAGCCTTGGGACTAGCGAACTCTTCAATGAGCAGTTCTTC.

This sequence joins TRBV28 and TRBJ1-2; 7 bases agree with TRBD1. This CDR3 has 14 amino acids. Germline trimming cut 2 bases from V and 5 bases from J; bases unmatched to any gene: 5. Germline CDR1 is MDHEN and CDR2 is SYDVKM. CDR3 DNA: TGTGCCAGCAGTTTACTAAACAGGGGATATGGCTACACCTTC. Amino acids: CASSLLNRGYGYTF.

This clone was seen a single time. The chain joins TRBV27 to TRBJ2-5, with D tentatively TRBD1 (5 bases). The germline gives CDR1 MNHEY, CDR2 SMNVEV (reference sequence). The CDR3 spans 17 residues. Trimming pared 2 bases from V and 4 bases from J, leaving 20 bases between. The CDR3 protein is CASSLGPGQRSRETQYF. CDR3 coding DNA: TGTGCCAGCAGTTTAGGCCCCGGACAAAGAAGTAGAGAGACCCAGTACTTC.

The chain combines TRBV6-4 with TRBJ1-1, with 7 bases fitting TRBD1. This CDR3 has 13 amino acids. CDR1 and CDR2 (germline): MRHNA, SNTAGT. Trimming took 4 bases from V and 6 from J; bases not matched to a gene: 5. The DNA for the CDR3 is TGTGCCAGCAGTGTAGACAGGGAGGCTGAAGCTTTCTTT. Its translation is CASSVDREAEAFF.

This clone has a handful of counts. The rearrangement joins TRBV7-2 to TRBJ1-5; D perhaps matches TRBD1 (6 bases). V was trimmed by 5 bases and J by 1 base, leaving 12 bases between them. CDR3 size: 15 residues. Looked up from germline, CDR1 is SGHTA and CDR2 is FQGNSA. The CDR3 DNA reads TGTGCCAGCAGCGCCGGGGGGGCGAGCAATCAGCCCCAGCATTTT. Protein: CASSAGGASNQPQHF.

The chain joins TRBV28 to TRBJ2-7, with D possibly TRBD2 on 6 matching bases. With 8 bases removed from V and 3 bases from J, the gap between germline ends came to 14 bases. Germline CDR1 and CDR2: MDHEN and SYDVKM. This CDR3 has 13 residues. The CDR3 reads CASLGTFNYEQYF. CDR3 nucleotides: TGTGCCAGCCTCGGGACTTTCAACTACGAGCAGTACTTC.

This rearrangement joins TRBV6-4 to TRBJ2-2, with D unclear. Looked up from germline, CDR1 is MRHNA and CDR2 is SNTAGT. This CDR3 region has 13 residues. Trimming cost V 2 bases and J 3 bases, with 4 bases left between them. The CDR3 coding sequence is TGTGCCAGCAGTGACAGGGACACCGGGGAGCTGTTTTTT. Translating gives CASSDRDTGELFF.

The chain combines TRBV18 with TRBJ2-7, with D unresolved. The CDR3 contains 13 residues. V lost 1 base to trimming and J lost 0 bases, with 4 bases between them. Germline V gene sequence: CDR1 KGHSH, CDR2 LQKENI. Here the CDR3 reads CASSPLRSYEQYF. CDR3 sequence (DNA): TGTGCCAGCTCACCACTTCGCTCCTACGAGCAGTACTTC.